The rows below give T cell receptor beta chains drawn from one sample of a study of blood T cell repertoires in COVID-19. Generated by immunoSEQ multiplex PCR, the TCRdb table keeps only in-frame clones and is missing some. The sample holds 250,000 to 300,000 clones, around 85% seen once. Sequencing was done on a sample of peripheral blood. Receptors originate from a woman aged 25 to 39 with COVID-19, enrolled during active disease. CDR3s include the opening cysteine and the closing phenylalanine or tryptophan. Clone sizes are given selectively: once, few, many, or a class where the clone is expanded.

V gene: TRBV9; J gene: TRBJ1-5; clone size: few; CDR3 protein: CASSVGSGGNQPQHF
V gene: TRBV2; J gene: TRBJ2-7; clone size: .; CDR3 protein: CATLEGAAYEQYF
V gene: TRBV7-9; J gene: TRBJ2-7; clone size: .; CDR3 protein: CASTTRGGEQYF
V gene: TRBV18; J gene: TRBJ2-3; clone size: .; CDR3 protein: CASSPDYTDTQYF
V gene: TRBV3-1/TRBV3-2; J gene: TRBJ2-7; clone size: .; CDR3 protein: CASSQGRGGDYEQYF
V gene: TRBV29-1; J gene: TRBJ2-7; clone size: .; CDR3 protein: CSVAMLTGYPTYEQYF
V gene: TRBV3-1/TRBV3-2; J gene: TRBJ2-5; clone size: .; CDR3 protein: CASSQTGRTQYF
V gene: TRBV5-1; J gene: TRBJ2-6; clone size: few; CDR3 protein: CASSPSTLPGANVLTF
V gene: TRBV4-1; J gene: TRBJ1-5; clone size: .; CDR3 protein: CASSQLNDWNQPQHF
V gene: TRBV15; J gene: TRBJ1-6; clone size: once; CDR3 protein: CATSRDGGGGSPLHF
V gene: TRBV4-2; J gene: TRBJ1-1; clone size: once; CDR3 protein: CASSQDRGTQNTEAFF
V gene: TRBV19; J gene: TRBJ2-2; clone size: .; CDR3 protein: CASSLPPGPGNTGELFF
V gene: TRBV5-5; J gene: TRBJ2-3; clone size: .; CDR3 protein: CASSLIQGVSTDTQYF
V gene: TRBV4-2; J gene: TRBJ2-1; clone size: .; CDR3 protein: CASSHHPLAINEQFF
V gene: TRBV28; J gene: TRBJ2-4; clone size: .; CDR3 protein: CASRGGLRLAKNIQYF
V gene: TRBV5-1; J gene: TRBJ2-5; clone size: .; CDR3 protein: CASSWTPGEQETQYF
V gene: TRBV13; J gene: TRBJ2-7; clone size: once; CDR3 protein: CASSPGGQVHEQYF
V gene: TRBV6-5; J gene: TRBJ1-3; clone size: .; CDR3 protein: CASSYSGEGNTIYF
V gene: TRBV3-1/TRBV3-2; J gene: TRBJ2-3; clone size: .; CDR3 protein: CASSPLKRGDVDTQYF
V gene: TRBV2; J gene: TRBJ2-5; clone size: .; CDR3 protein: CASSPGQGFGTQYF
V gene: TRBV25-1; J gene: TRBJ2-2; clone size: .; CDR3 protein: CASSPGVNTGELFF
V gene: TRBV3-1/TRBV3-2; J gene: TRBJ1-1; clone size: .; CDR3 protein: CASSLAGTEAFF
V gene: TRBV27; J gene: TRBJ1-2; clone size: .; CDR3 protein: CASSLEGTGVGGYTF
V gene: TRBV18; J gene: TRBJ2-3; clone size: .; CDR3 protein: CASSPPETLADTQYF
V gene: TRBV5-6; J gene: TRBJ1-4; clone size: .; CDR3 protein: CASSLDGGAINEKLFF
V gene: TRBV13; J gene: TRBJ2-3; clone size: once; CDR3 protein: CASSSPPGQGFDTQYF
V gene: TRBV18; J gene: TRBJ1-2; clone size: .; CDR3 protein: CASSAVARNYGYTF
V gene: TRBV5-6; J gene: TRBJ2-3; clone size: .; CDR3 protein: CASSSSTDTQYF
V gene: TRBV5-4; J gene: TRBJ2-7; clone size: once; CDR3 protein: CASSVTGAQYEQYF
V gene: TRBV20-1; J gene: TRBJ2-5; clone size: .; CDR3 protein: CSASQSGLPKGETQYF
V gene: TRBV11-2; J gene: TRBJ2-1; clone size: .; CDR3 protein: CASSDWRSGQPEQFF
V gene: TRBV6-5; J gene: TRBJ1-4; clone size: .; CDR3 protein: CASKRYNEKLFF
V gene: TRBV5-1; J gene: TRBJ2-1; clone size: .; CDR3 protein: CASSGTGEEVGAYNEQFF
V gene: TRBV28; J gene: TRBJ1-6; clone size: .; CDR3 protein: CASSITTGRGNSPLHF
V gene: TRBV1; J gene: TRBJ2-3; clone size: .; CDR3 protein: CTSSRRTDTQYF
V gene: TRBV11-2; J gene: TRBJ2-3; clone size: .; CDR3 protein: CASSSRGTGTDTQYF
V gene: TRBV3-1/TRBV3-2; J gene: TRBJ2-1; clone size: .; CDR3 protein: CASSQPGLAGGRGELDEQFF
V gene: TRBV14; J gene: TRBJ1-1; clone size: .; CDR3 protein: CASSQRQGNTEAFF
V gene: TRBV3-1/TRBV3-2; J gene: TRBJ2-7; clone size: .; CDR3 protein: CASSLLAGGLYEQYF
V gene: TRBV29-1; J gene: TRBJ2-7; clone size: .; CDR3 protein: CSVEAGRYEQYF
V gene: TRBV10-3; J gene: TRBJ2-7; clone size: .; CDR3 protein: CAISDPAGITYEQYF
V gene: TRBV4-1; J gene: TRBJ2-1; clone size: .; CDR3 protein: CASSSQESSRNEQFF
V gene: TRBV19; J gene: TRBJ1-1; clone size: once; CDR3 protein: CASSQGASEAFF
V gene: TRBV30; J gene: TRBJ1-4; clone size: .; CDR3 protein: CAWRGQGVPGEKLFF
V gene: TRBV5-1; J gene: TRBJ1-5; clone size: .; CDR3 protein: CASSLERDEQPQHF
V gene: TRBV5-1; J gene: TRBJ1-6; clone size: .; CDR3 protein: CASSSSGETRTDSRPLHF
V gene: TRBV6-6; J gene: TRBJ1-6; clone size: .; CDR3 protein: CASSLLQGARSYNSPLHF
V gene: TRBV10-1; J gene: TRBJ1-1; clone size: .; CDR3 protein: CASSEWGGNTEAFF
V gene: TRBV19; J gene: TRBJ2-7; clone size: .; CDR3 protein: CASSMGGLLYEQYF
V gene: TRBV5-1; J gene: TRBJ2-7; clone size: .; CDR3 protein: CASSLWSGSSYEQYF
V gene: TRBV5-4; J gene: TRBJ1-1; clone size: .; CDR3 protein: CASRAANTEAFF
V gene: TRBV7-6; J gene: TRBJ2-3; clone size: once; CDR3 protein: CASSLGAGALSSTDTQYF
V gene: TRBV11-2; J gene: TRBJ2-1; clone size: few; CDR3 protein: CASSSIAEPYNEQFF
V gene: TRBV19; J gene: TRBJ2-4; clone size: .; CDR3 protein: CASSIAPWTGGGIQYF
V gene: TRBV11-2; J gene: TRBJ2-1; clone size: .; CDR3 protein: CASSLAGRGAWNEQFF
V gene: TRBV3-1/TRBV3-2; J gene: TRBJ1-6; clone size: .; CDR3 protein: CASSQVRIYNSPLHF
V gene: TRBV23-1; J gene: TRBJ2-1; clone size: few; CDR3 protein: CASSRGLVSYNEQFF
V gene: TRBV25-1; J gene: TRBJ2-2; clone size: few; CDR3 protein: CASNQAGRRELFF
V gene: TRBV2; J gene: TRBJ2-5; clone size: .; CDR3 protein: CASAATGGETQYF